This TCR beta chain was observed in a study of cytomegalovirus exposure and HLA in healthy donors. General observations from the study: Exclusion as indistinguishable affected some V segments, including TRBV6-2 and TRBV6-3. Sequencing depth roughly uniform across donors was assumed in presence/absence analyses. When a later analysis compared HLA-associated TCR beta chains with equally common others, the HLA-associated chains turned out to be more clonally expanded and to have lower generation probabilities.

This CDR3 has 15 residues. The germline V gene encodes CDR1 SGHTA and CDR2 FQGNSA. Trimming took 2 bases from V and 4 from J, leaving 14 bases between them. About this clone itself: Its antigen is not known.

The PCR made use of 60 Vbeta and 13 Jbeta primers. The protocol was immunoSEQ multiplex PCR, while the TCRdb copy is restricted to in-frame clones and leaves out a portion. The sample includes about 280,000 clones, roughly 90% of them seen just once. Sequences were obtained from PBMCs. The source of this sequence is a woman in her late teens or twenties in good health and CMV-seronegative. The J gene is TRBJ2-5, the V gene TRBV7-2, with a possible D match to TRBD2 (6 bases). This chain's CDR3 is CASSLWRESGETQYF. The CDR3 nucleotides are TGTGCCAGCAGCTTATGGAGGGAGAGTGGAGAGACCCAGTACTTC.